This T cell receptor beta chain appears in the sequencing data of a study of T cell clones after liver transplantation. Study information: TCRbeta sequencing after a pre-transplant mixed lymphocyte reaction identified graft-donor-reactive clones, later tracked in post-transplant blood. Study conclusions and caveats: Circulating graft-donor-reactive CD4 TCRbeta sequences fell significantly post-transplant in most of the 8 subjects. Post-transplant time points were not standardized, so conclusions are preliminary. Graft donor-reactive T cells possibly entered the graft instead of undergoing deletion.

The germline V gene has CDR1 LGHNA and CDR2 YNFKEQ. J lost 5 bases, V lost 0 bases, and 8 bases had no gene match. The CDR3 has 16 residues. As regards this clone: Its antigen remains unidentified.

Clones were read by immunoSEQ multiplex PCR, and TCRdb kept only the in-frame ones, dropping some. The sample has approximately 6,000 clones; 70% to 80% are singletons. The chain is built from TRBV4-2 and TRBJ2-7; 9 bases fit TRBD2. The receptor was derived from a human patient who received a liver transplant. The graft donor may be the source of some T cells. The source material was CD8+ T cells from blood, sampled 24 months after liver transplant. The CDR3 DNA is TGTGCCAGCAGCCAAGAAGGTGGACTAGCGATCCACGAGCAGTACTTC. Amino acid sequence: CASSQEGGLAIHEQYF.